What follows are 9 T cell receptor beta chains derived from one specimen sequenced in a study of blood T cell repertoires in COVID-19. Produced via immunoSEQ multiplex PCR; TCRdb's table is partial and in-frame only. The sample consists of over 200,000 clones, around 87% of them appearing once. Sequenced: peripheral blood. Source of these receptors: a woman in her 50s with acute or convalescent COVID-19.

In this sample, this clone turned up a few times. The V and J genes are TRBV15 and TRBJ2-7; 7 positions match TRBD1. V lost 5 bases, J lost 6 bases, and 10 bases stayed unmatched. The CDR3 is 14 amino acids. Germline CDR1 and CDR2: LNHNV and YYDKDF (reference sequence). The DNA of the CDR3 is TGTGCCACCAGCCAATTAACAGGGGTGGGCGAGCAGTACTTC. As protein: CATSQLTGVGEQYF. Full variable domain (missing parts from reference TRBV15 and TRBJ2-7): DAMVIQNPRYQVTQFGKPVTLSCSQTLNHNVMYWYQQKSSQAPKLLFHYYDKDFNNEADTPDNFQSRRPNTSFCFLDIRSPGLGDTAMYLCATSQLTGVGEQYFGPGTRLTVT.

This chain joins TRBV9 and TRBJ1-1; possibly TRBD1 for D (5 bases). This CDR3 contains 14 residues. Per the germline V gene, CDR1 is SGDLS and CDR2 is YYNGEE. Trimming removed 1 base at V and 1 base at J, with 8 bases between. The CDR3 DNA is TGTGCCAGCAGCGTACAGGACAAGAACACTGAAGCTTTCTTT. Translated: CASSVQDKNTEAFF. The full variable domain, with the rest looked up from reference TRBV9 and TRBJ1-1, is DSGVTQTPKHLITATGQRVTLRCSPRSGDLSVYWYQQSLDQGLQFLIQYYNGEERAKGNILERFSAQQFPDLHSELNLSSLELGDSALYFCASSVQDKNTEAFFGQGTRLTVV.

The rearrangement joins TRBV25-1 to TRBJ2-1; TRBD2 might be the D (6 bases). There are 16 residues in the CDR3. Trimming pared 1 base from V and 0 bases from J, leaving 10 bases between. Germline V gene data show CDR1 as MGHDK and CDR2 as SYGVNS. CDR3 amino acids: CASSEWEDISYNEQFF. The CDR3 DNA is TGTGCCAGCAGTGAATGGGAGGACATCTCCTACAATGAGCAGTTCTTC.

This clone has only one observation. V gene TRBV28 combines with J gene TRBJ2-5; D unresolved. In germline, CDR1 is MDHEN, CDR2 SYDVKM. This CDR3 is built from 13 residues. Trimming stripped 3 bases from V and 3 bases from J, with 8 bases between. The CDR3 DNA is TGTGCCAGCAGTTTTACCAGTAAAGAGACCCAGTACTTC. Translating gives CASSFTSKETQYF.

A single count supports this clone. J is TRBJ1-6 and V is TRBV6-4, with D perhaps matching TRBD1 (6 bases). V was trimmed by 3 bases and J by 4 bases, leaving 7 bases between them. Germline V lookup: CDR1 MRHNA, CDR2 SNTAGT. This CDR3 has 14 residues. CDR3 residues: CASSETGYNSPLHF. For the CDR3, the DNA is TGTGCCAGCAGTGAAACAGGGTATAATTCACCCCTCCACTTT.

V usage is TRBV27 and J usage is TRBJ1-3; perhaps TRBD1 as D (5 bases). The CDR3 length is 17 residues. Germline V lookup: CDR1 MNHEY, CDR2 SMNVEV (reference sequence). V shed 3 bases and J shed 2 bases, with 17 bases lying between them. The CDR3 region has the DNA TGTGCCAGCAGTTTTAAAGGGGATATATCTACTGGAAACACCATATATTTT. It translates to CASSFKGDISTGNTIYF.

The count of this clone is one. The chain combines TRBV5-4 with TRBJ2-2, with 13 bases aligning to TRBD2. CDR1 SGHNT and CDR2 YYREEE come from the germline V gene (reference sequence). The junction had 8 bases not matched to a gene; V was cut back by 4 bases and J by 5 bases. CDR3 length: 17 residues. CDR3 bases: TGTGCCAGCAGCCCGAGGACTAGCGGGAGTGTTACCGGGGAGCTGTTTTTT. It encodes CASSPRTSGSVTGELFF.

This clone was recorded a few times. This chain links TRBV6-5 with TRBJ1-6; 7 bases align to TRBD1. Per the germline V gene, CDR1 is MNHEY and CDR2 is SVGAGI. This CDR3 region has 15 residues. V lost 5 bases to trimming and J lost 7 bases; unmatched junction nucleotides: 8. CDR3 coding DNA: TGTGCCAGCAGTCGTCCAGGGGGAGTAAATTCACCCCTCCACTTT. The encoded protein is CASSRPGGVNSPLHF.

V gene TRBV5-1 combines with J gene TRBJ2-2; maybe TRBD1 (6 bases). The germline V and J ends were trimmed by 0 bases and 3 bases, with 12 bases remaining between them. The CDR3 sequence is 16 residues long. Germline V gene data show CDR1 as SGHRS and CDR2 as YFSETQ. DNA for the CDR3: TGCGCCAGCAGCTTGGCTGGGGGCGGGTACACCGGGGAGCTGTTTTTT. Residues: CASSLAGGGYTGELFF. The full variable domain, with the rest looked up from reference TRBV5-1 and TRBJ2-2, is KAGVTQTPRYLIKTRGQQVTLSCSPISGHRSVSWYQQTPGQGLQFLFEYFSETQRNKGNFPGRFSGRQFSNSRSEMNVSTLELGDSALYLCASSLAGGGYTGELFFGEGSRLTVL.